The 24 T cell receptor beta chains reported below all come from one sample, sequenced in a study of shared clonotypes between healthy human individuals. TCRdb keeps only in-frame clones here, not all; method: immunoSEQ multiplex PCR. This sample has 2 million or so clones, with 85% to 95% found just once. The sequencing sample was made of naive CD4+ T cells sorted from blood. Specified subset: CD45RA+ positively selected. The receptors come from a man aged 18 to 35 in good health.

This clone appeared a single time. This chain links TRBV9 with TRBJ2-5; 11 bases agree with TRBD1. Looked up from germline, CDR1 is SGDLS and CDR2 is YYNGEE. The ends lost 4 bases at V and 2 bases at J; junction bases unmatched: 4. CDR3 length: 15 residues. This CDR3 reads CASSPRDRGQETQYF. In DNA form, the CDR3 reads TGTGCCAGCAGCCCTCGGGACAGGGGGCAAGAGACCCAGTACTTC.

V and J are TRBV6-6 and TRBJ2-2, with 9 bases aligning to TRBD1. The CDR3 totals 15 residues. Germline CDR1 is MNHNY and CDR2 is SVGAGI (reference sequence). V dropped 4 bases and J dropped 4; count of bases not matched to a gene: 4. The CDR3 region has the DNA TGTGCCAGCAGTTGGGGGACAGGGACCACCGGGGAGCTGTTTTTT. This codes for CASSWGTGTTGELFF.

The genes are TRBV6-5 and TRBJ1-2, with D perhaps matching TRBD1 (6 bases). V shed 7 bases and J shed 11 bases, with 20 bases lying between them. Looked up from germline, CDR1 is MNHEY and CDR2 is SVGAGI. CDR3 length: 13 residues. CDR3 nucleotides: TGTGCCAGCACCCAGAACGGACCCCAGGGGTACACCTTC. Translating it yields CASTQNGPQGYTF.

Comments on this clone: The same CDR3 arises from other DNA sequences in this sample as well. The rearrangement joins TRBV2 to TRBJ2-7; D could derive from TRBD1 or TRBD2 (6 bases each). The CDR3 has 15 amino acids. The germline V and J ends were trimmed by 1 base and 0 bases, with 10 bases remaining between them. CDR1 is SNHLY, CDR2 FYNNEI, per germline. In DNA form, the CDR3 reads TGTGCCAGCAGTGAAGAAGGAGGGGGCTCCTACGAGCAGTACTTC. This encodes CASSEEGGGSYEQYF.

The chain uses TRBV6-1 and TRBJ1-1; D is ambiguous. In germline, CDR1 is MNHNS, CDR2 SASEGT. This CDR3 has 11 amino acids. V dropped 7 bases and J dropped 2 bases, with 5 bases sitting between them. CDR3 in DNA: TGTGCCAGCATCTTCAACACTGAAGCTTTCTTT. Its protein is CASIFNTEAFF.

CDR3 protein: CASSFSGGGSGRTDYNEQFF. The CDR3 nucleotides read TGTGCCAGCAGCTTTTCAGGGGGAGGTAGCGGGAGGACAGACTACAATGAGCAGTTCTTC. The V and J genes are TRBV5-4 and TRBJ2-1, with TRBD2 matching over 10 bases. Germline values: CDR1 SGHNT, CDR2 YYREEE (reference sequence). The CDR3 spans 20 residues. The J segment lost 3 bases and the V segment lost 2 bases, leaving 17 bases of the junction unmatched. The full variable domain, in which reference TRBV5-4 and TRBJ2-1 provide the parts outside the CDR3, is ETGVTQSPTHLIKTRGQQVTLRCSSQSGHNTVSWYQQALGQGPQFIFQYYREEENGRGNFPPRFSGLQFPNYSSELNVNALELDDSALYLCASSFSGGGSGRTDYNEQFFGPGTRLTVL.

This chain connects TRBV6-6 to TRBJ1-2; D not certain. The ends were cut back, 2 bases at V and 0 bases at J, with 4 bases in the middle. Germline V gene sequence: CDR1 MNHNY, CDR2 SVGAGI (reference sequence). The CDR3 length is 13 residues. As DNA, the CDR3 is TGTGCCAGCAGTTACCTTACTAACTATGGCTACACCTTC. This gives the protein CASSYLTNYGYTF.

On this clone itself: The same CDR3 arises from other DNA sequences in this sample as well. The V and J genes are TRBV18 and TRBJ2-7, with D perhaps given as TRBD1 or TRBD2 (5 bases each). Germline CDR1 reads KGHSH; CDR2 reads LQKENI. V was trimmed by 2 bases and J by 5 bases, leaving 7 bases between them. The CDR3 consists of 12 residues. In nucleotides, the CDR3 is TGTGCCAGCTCACCAGGGGGTGACGAGCAGTACTTC. Amino acids: CASSPGGDEQYF.

Concerning this clone itself: The junction differs from germline at one of its ends, possibly a read error. The V and J genes are TRBV2 and TRBJ2-7; D is possibly TRBD1 (5 bases). Germline values: CDR1 SNHLY, CDR2 FYNNEI. The CDR3 spans 12 residues. The CDR3 nucleotides read TGTGCCAGCAGTGTATTGGGGCCAGGGTGGCACTTC. It is translated as CASSVLGPGWHF.

The count of this clone is one. The chain employs TRBV4-1 and TRBJ1-5, with D perhaps matching TRBD1 (6 bases). With 6 bases removed from V and 4 bases from J, the gap between germline ends came to 10 bases. The CDR3 has 13 residues. Germline CDR1 reads MGHRA; CDR2 reads YSYEKL. The DNA for the CDR3 is TGCGCCAGCAGTCTACAGGGAAATCAGCCCCAGCATTTT. Translation gives CASSLQGNQPQHF.

The CDR3 sequence: CASSLVPGRVMFF. As DNA, the CDR3 is TGTGCCAGCAGCTTAGTACCAGGGCGGGTGATGTTTTTT. The chain recombines TRBV7-8 with TRBJ1-4; the D gene is possibly TRBD1 (5 bases). The ends were cut back, 1 base at V and 15 bases at J, with 15 bases in the middle. Germline values: CDR1 SGHVS, CDR2 FQNEAQ. The CDR3 loop spans 13 amino acids.

The chain couples TRBV11-2 to TRBJ2-2; unclear D gene. Trimming pared 2 bases from V and 4 bases from J, leaving 8 bases between. This CDR3 spans 14 amino acids. CDR1 and CDR2 from the germline V gene are SGHAT and FQNNGV. The CDR3 DNA sequence: TGTGCCAGCAGCTTATCGGCCAGCACCGGGGAGCTGTTTTTT. Protein: CASSLSASTGELFF.

A single count supports this clone. The chain uses TRBV11-2 and TRBJ1-2, with TRBD1 matching over 8 bases. This CDR3 is built from 14 residues. Germline V gives CDR1 SGHAT, CDR2 FQNNGV. The V and J ends lost 0 bases and 4 bases, in that order; junction bases with no gene match: 1. The CDR3 reads CASSLDRGPYGYTF. The CDR3 DNA reads TGTGCCAGCAGCTTAGACAGGGGGCCCTATGGCTACACCTTC.

V gene TRBV4-3 combines with J gene TRBJ2-7; possibly TRBD1 or TRBD2 for D (5 bases each). Looked up from germline, CDR1 is LGHNA and CDR2 is YSLEER. V lost 0 bases and J 9 bases, leaving 15 bases between the germline ends. There are 14 residues in the CDR3. This CDR3 is CASSQDLDSGRQYF. The CDR3 DNA sequence: TGCGCCAGCAGCCAAGATCTCGACAGCGGTCGGCAGTACTTC.

V is TRBV2 and J is TRBJ2-5; D could derive from TRBD1 or TRBD2 (5 bases each). The J call may be faulty, since TRBJ2-7 better matches the DNA end. Germline CDR1 SNHLY, CDR2 FYNNEI. This CDR3 contains 13 residues. CDR3 residues: CASSLGEAYEQYF. The DNA of the CDR3 is TGTGCCAGTTCCTTGGGGGAAGCCTACGAGCAGTACTTC.

This rearrangement joins TRBV28 to TRBJ1-2, with D unresolved. V was cut by 2 bases and J by 1 base, with 8 bases left in between. Germline V gives CDR1 MDHEN, CDR2 SYDVKM. The CDR3 has 14 residues. CDR3 nucleotides: TGTGCCAGCAGTTTAGAAAGGAGTAACTATGGCTACACCTTC. Amino acid sequence: CASSLERSNYGYTF.

The chain joins TRBV29-1 to TRBJ2-3, with TRBD1 identical over 7 bases. Germline assignment: CDR1 SQVTM and CDR2 ANQGSEA. CDR3 length equals 14 residues. J gave up 3 bases and V 3 bases, and 6 bases lay outside the gene matches. The CDR3 spells CSVDVTGLTDTQYF. CDR3 bases: TGCAGCGTTGATGTGACAGGGTTGACAGATACGCAGTATTTT.

V and J are TRBV10-1 and TRBJ2-5; 8 nucleotides match TRBD1. Germline V gene sequence: CDR1 WNHNN, CDR2 SYGVQD (reference sequence). With V trimmed by 5 bases and J by 1 base, 6 bases remained unmatched. This CDR3 contains 15 residues. In nucleotides, the CDR3 is TGCGCCAGCAGTTCGGACAGGGTGGGCCAAGAGACCCAGTACTTC. It encodes CASSSDRVGQETQYF.

The chain combines TRBV7-9 with TRBJ1-6, with D possibly matching TRBD1 (6 bases). This CDR3 is built from 13 residues. Germline CDR1 is SEHNR and CDR2 is FQNEAQ (reference sequence). Trimming cost V 8 bases and J 5 bases, with 10 bases left between them. CDR3 sequence reads: CASGGQNNSPLHF. The CDR3 DNA reads as TGTGCCAGCGGAGGACAGAATAATTCACCCCTCCACTTT. Using reference TRBV7-9 and TRBJ1-6 for the parts outside the CDR3, the full variable domain is DTGVSQNPRHKITKRGQNVTFRCDPISEHNRLYWYRQTLGQGPEFLTYFQNEAQLEKSRLLSDRFSAERPKGSFSTLEIQRTEQGDSAMYLCASGGQNNSPLHFGNGTRLTVT.

This chain links TRBV5-1 with TRBJ2-1; D gene uncertain. V gave up 2 bases and J gave up 0 bases, with 9 bases separating them. The CDR3 is 15 residues long. CDR1 SGHRS and CDR2 YFSETQ come from the germline V gene. The DNA of the CDR3 is TGCGCCAGCAGCTTAAACGCAAACTCCTACAATGAGCAGTTCTTC. This gives the protein CASSLNANSYNEQFF.

Comment on this clone: Other DNA sequences of this sample code for an identical CDR3. This chain joins TRBV14 and TRBJ1-1, with D unclear. The CDR3 has 13 amino acids. CDR1 is SGHDN, CDR2 FVKESK, per germline. Trimming pared 0 bases from V and 5 bases from J, leaving 7 bases between. The CDR3 protein is CASSQELRTEAFF. The DNA for the CDR3 is TGTGCCAGCAGCCAAGAACTCAGGACTGAAGCTTTCTTT.

The chain joins TRBV5-5 to TRBJ1-1, with D perhaps matching TRBD1 (6 bases). This CDR3 is 14 amino acids long. The germline gives CDR1 SGHKS, CDR2 YYEKEE (reference sequence). The ends were cut back, 3 bases at V and 6 bases at J, with 15 bases in the middle. CDR3 nucleotide sequence: TGTGCCAGCAGCTCCGGCCCCAGGGGAGCTGAAGCTTTCTTT. Amino acid sequence: CASSSGPRGAEAFF.

V and J are TRBV19 and TRBJ1-5; 8 bases are a match to TRBD1. The CDR3 runs to 16 residues. With 6 bases clipped from V and 6 bases from J, the junction kept 13 bases outside the gene matches. Germline assignment: CDR1 LNHDA and CDR2 SQIVND (reference sequence). Written as DNA, the CDR3 is TGTGCCAGTAGGACCGGGACAGGCGGACAATCTCAGCCCCAGCATTTT. Translating gives CASRTGTGGQSQPQHF.

This clone was counted a single time. V and J are TRBV30 and TRBJ1-5, with D maybe TRBD1 (6 bases). CDR3 length: 15 amino acids. V lost 4 bases, J lost 3 bases, and 16 bases lay in between. CDR1 GTSNPN and CDR2 SVGIG come from the germline V gene (reference sequence). The CDR3 reads CAWTTKGGFNQPQHF. The CDR3 coding sequence is TGTGCCTGGACCACAAAGGGGGGGTTCAATCAGCCCCAGCATTTT.